The clone carrying this TCR beta chain was counted once. What it binds is unknown. Looked up from germline, CDR1 is MGHDK and CDR2 is SYGVNS. The CDR3 contains 14 residues. V was pared by 5 bases and J by 7 bases, with 9 bases of the junction left unmatched. The data derive from a study of CD8 T cells in Susac syndrome. Study findings and constraints: The CD4+ T cell repertoires in Susac syndrome did not show any clonal expansion.

cDNA came from roughly 0.47 to 1 ug RNA primed by random hexamers. One entry per CDR3 protein results from TCRdb running MiXCR on the immunoSEQ multiplex PCR reads. The sample records some 250,000 distinct CDR3 sequences, 90% to 96% being singletons. The chain recombines TRBV25-1 with TRBJ1-2, with TRBD1 matching 8 bases. The TCR sequence derives from a human donor with Susac syndrome. Sequencing was performed on CD4+ T cells from PBMCs. The CDR3 bases are TGTGCCAGCAGTAGTTCCGGGACAGGAATTGGCTACACCTTC. It specifies CASSSSGTGIGYTF.